The entry that follows covers one TCR beta chain sequence. The CDR3 consists of 16 residues. Germline CDR1 and CDR2: MDHEN and SYDVKM. The trim removed 5 bases at V and 3 bases at J, leaving 10 bases unmatched. The data derive from a study of Tregs in tolerant kidney transplant recipients. Study-wide context: Mixed chimerism was transient after nonmyeloablative marrow transplants from related graft donors.

Data came from immunoSEQ multiplex PCR; TCRdb stores just in-frame clones and leaves some out. This table has approximately 69,000 clones, roughly 89% appearing once. Unstimulated regulatory T cells (CD4+CD25+CD127-), CD4+CD25- non-regulatory cells, CD4 and CD8 cells were FACS-sorted from thawed PBMCs. The rearrangement uses TRBV28 and TRBJ1-5; 7 bases agree with TRBD1. Sequencing used CD4+ T cells from blood, obtained before the transplant. The sequence was obtained from a human donor who received a combined kidney and bone marrow transplant. The CDR3 region has the DNA TGTGCCAGCAGTACACAGGGGCGCCCGTTCAATCAGCCCCAGCATTTT. It encodes CASSTQGRPFNQPQHF. Full variable domain (missing parts from reference TRBV28 and TRBJ1-5): DVKVTQSSRYLVKRTGEKVFLECVQDMDHENMFWYRQDPGLGLRLIYFSYDVKMKEKGDIPEGYSVSREKKERFSLILESASTNQTSMYLCASSTQGRPFNQPQHFGDGTRLSIL.